Shown below are 5 T cell receptor beta chains from a single sample sequenced in a study of T cell repertoires in cytomegalovirus infection. TCRdb reprocessed the reads with MiXCR, giving one entry per CDR3 protein. The sample has 480,000 or so distinct CDR3 sequences; around 10% are singletons. The material sequenced was PBMCs. The receptor set was obtained from a human donor in good health (CMV status not recorded). Some clones in this sample may be carry-over from other donors' samples.

The sample holds many counts of this clonotype. The V call is TRBV3-1, the J call TRBJ1-2; 12 bases match TRBD1. Germline CDR1 reads LGHDT; CDR2 reads YNNKEL (reference sequence). The CDR3 has 17 residues. V gave up 4 bases and J gave up 2 bases; unmatched junction bases: 8. CDR3 region: CASSLPGQGAPNYGYTF. The CDR3 DNA sequence: TGTGCCAGCAGCCTGCCGGGACAGGGGGCGCCGAACTATGGCTACACCTTC.

This clonotype came up many times. J is TRBJ1-2 and V is TRBV19; D gene ambiguous. CDR1 and CDR2 from the germline V gene are LNHDA and SQIVND (reference sequence). The length of the CDR3 is 14 residues. V shed 0 bases and J shed 4 bases, with 9 bases lying between them. The CDR3 spells CASSIDRGTYGYTF. CDR3 DNA sequence: TGTGCCAGTAGTATAGACCGGGGAACCTATGGCTACACCTTC. Full variable domain (rest looked up from reference TRBV19 and TRBJ1-2): DGGITQSPKYLFRKEGQNVTLSCEQNLNHDAMYWYRQDPGQGLRLIYYSQIVNDFQKGDIAEGYSVSREKKESFPLTVTSAQKNPTAFYLCASSIDRGTYGYTFGSGTRLTVV.

Ten or more counts support this clonotype. The chain links TRBV7-3 to TRBJ1-1, with D unresolved. Germline V gene lookup returns CDR1 SGHTA and CDR2 FQGTGA. The CDR3 sequence is 13 residues long. V was cut by 0 bases and J by 1 base, with 3 bases left in between. In DNA form, the CDR3 reads TGTGCCAGCAGCTTAACTACGAACACTGAAGCTTTCTTT. The encoded protein is CASSLTTNTEAFF. The full variable domain, with the rest looked up from reference TRBV7-3 and TRBJ1-1, is GAGVSQTPSNKVTEKGKYVELRCDPISGHTALYWYRQSLGQGPEFLIYFQGTGAADDSGLPNDRFFAVRPEGSVSTLKIQRTERGDSAVYLCASSLTTNTEAFFGQGTRLTVV.

A remark on this clonotype: Its ends do not fully match the called genes, so a read error is possible. This sequence joins TRBV19 and TRBJ2-1; no clear D. Per germline, CDR1 LNHDA and CDR2 SQIVND (reference sequence). This CDR3 comprises 13 residues. As DNA, the CDR3 is TGTGACAGTAGTATAGCTAACTCCGAAGGGCAGTTCTTC. Encoded protein: CDSSIANSEGQFF.

At least ten counts were recorded for this clonotype. The chain recombines TRBV11-3 with TRBJ2-1, with TRBD1 matching over 9 bases. The CDR3 runs 17 residues. Germline V gene sequence: CDR1 SGHNT, CDR2 YENEEA. The V and J ends lost 4 bases and 8 bases, in that order; junction bases with no gene match: 15. DNA of the CDR3: TGTGCCAGCAGCTCCAGGTCGGTGGGACAGGGTCTCCATGAGCAGTTCTTC. Its translation is CASSSRSVGQGLHEQFF.